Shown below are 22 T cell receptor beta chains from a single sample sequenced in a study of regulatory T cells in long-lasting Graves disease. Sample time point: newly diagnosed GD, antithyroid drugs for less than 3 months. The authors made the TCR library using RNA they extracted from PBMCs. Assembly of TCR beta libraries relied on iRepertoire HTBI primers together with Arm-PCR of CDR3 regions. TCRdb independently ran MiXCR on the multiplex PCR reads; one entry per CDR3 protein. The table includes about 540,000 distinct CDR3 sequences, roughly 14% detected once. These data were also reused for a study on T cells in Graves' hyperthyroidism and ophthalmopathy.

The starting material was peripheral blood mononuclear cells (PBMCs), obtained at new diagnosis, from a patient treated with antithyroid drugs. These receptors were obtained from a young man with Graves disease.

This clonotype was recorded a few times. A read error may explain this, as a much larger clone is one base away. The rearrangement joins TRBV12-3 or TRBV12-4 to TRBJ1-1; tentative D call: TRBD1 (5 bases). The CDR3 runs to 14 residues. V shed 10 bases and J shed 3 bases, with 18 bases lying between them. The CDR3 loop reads CATGTLGKDTEAFF. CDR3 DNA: TGTGCCACCGGGACCCTGGGAAAGGACACTGAAGCTTTCTTT.

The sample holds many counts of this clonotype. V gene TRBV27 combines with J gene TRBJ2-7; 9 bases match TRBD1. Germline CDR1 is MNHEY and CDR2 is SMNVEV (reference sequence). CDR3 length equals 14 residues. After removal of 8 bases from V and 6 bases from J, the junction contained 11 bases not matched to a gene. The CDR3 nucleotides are TGTGCCAGCGGAGGGACAGGGCTCCGGAGCGAGCAGTACTTC. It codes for CASGGTGLRSEQYF.

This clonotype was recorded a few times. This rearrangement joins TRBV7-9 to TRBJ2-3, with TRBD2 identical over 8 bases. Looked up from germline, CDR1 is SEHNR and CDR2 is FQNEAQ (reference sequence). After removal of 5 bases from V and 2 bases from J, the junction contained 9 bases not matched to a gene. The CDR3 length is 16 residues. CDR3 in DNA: TGTGCCAGCAGCCCACGGGGGGGGGCAGTCACAGATACGCAGTATTTT. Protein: CASSPRGGAVTDTQYF.

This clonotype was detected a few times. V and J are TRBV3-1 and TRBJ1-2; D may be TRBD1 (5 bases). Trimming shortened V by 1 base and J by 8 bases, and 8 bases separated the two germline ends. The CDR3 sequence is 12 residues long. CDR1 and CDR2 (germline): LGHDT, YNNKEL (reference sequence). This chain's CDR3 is CASSQASGGYTF. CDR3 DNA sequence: TGTGCCAGCAGCCAAGCGTCAGGGGGCTACACCTTC.

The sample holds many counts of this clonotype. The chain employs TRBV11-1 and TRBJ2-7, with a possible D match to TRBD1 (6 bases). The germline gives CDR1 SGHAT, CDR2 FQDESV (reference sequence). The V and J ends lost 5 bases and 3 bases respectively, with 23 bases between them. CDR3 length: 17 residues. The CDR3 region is CASSGWDTGRGIYEQYF. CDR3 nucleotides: TGTGCCAGCAGCGGTTGGGACACCGGTCGGGGAATCTACGAGCAGTACTTC.

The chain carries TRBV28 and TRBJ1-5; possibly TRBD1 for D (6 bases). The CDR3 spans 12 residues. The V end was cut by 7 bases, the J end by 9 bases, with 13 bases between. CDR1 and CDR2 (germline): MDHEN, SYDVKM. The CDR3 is CASITGGLPQHF. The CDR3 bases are TGTGCCAGCATCACGGGGGGCCTGCCCCAGCATTTT.

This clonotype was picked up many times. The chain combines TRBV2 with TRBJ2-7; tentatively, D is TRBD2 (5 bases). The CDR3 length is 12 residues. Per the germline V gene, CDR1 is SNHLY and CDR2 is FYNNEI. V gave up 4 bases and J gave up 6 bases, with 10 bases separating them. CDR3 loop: CASSAIRGEQYF. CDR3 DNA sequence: TGTGCCAGCAGTGCTATCCGGGGCGAGCAGTACTTC.

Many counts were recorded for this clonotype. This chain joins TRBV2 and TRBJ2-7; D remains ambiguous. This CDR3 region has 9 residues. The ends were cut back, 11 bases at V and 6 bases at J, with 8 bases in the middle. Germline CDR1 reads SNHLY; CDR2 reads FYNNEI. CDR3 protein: CAVESEQYF. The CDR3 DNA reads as TGTGCCGTAGAATCCGAGCAGTACTTC.

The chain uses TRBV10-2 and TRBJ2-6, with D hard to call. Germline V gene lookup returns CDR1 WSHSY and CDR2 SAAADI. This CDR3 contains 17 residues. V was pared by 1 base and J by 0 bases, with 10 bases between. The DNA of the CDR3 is TGCGCCAGCAGTGAGTTACTGTACCTCTCTGGGGCCAACGTCCTGACTTTC. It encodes CASSELLYLSGANVLTF.

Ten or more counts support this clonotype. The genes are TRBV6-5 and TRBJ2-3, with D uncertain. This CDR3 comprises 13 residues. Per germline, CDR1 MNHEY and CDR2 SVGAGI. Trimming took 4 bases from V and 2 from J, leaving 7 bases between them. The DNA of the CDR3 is TGTGCCAGCAGTTCTGAGCTCACAGATACGCAGTATTTT. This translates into CASSSELTDTQYF.

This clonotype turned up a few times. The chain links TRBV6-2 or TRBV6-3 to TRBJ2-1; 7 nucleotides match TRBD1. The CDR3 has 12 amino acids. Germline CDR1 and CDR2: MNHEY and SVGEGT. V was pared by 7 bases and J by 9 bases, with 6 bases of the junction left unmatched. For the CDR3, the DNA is TGTGCCAGCAACCGACAGGGCGCTGAGCAGTTCTTC. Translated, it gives CASNRQGAEQFF.

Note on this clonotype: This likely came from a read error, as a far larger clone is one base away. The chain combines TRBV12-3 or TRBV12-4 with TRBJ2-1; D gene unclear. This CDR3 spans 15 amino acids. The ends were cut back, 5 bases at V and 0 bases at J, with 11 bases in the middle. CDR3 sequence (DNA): TGTGCCAGCAGTGAGATCCTGAGCTCCTACAATGAGCAGTTCTTC. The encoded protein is CASSEILSSYNEQFF.

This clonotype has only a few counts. The CDR3 DNA reads TGTGCCAGCAGTGACCCCTCGAGGGTTCAGACCCAGTACTTC. This gives the protein CASSDPSRVQTQYF. The V call is TRBV25-1, the J call TRBJ2-5, with a weak D call TRBD2 (5 bases). Germline CDR1 MGHDK, CDR2 SYGVNS. This CDR3 has 14 residues. The ends were cut back, 3 bases at V and 6 bases at J, with 14 bases in the middle.

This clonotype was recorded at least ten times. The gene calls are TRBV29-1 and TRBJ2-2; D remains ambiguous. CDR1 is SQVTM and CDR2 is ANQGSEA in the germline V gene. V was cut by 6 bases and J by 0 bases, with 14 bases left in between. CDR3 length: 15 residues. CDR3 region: CSVRLDPANTGELFF. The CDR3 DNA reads TGCAGCGTACGCCTAGATCCGGCGAACACCGGGGAGCTGTTTTTT.

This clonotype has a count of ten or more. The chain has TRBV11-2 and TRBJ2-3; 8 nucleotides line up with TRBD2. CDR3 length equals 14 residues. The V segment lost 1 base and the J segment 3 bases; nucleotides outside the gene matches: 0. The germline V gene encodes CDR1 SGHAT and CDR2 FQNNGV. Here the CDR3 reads CASSLASGTDTQYF. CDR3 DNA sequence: TGTGCCAGCAGCTTAGCTAGCGGGACAGATACGCAGTATTTT.

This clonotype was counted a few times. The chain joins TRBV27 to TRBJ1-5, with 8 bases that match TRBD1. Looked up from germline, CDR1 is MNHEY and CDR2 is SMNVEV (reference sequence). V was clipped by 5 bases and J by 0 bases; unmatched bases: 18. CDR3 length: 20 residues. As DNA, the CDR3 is TGTGCCAGCAGTCCTATGCCCCTCCAGGGGGCCCAGTATAGCAATCAGCCCCAGCATTTT. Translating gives CASSPMPLQGAQYSNQPQHF.

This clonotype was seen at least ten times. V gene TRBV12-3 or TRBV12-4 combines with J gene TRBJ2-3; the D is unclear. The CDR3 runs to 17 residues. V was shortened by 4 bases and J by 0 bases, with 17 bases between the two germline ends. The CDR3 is CASSYSRVGSSTDTQYF. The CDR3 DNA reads TGTGCCAGCAGTTACTCTAGAGTGGGGTCTAGCACAGATACGCAGTATTTT.

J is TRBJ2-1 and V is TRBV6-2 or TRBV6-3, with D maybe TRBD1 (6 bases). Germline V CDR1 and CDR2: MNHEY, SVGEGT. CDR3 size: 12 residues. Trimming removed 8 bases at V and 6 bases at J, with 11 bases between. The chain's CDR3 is CASGDKINEQFF. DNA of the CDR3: TGTGCCAGCGGGGACAAGATCAATGAGCAGTTCTTC.

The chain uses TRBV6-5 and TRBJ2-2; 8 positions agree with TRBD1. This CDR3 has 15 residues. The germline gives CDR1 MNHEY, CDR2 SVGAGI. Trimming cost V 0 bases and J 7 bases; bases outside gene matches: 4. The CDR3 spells CASSYSTGGHGELFF. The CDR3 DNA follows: TGTGCCAGCAGTTACTCAACAGGGGGGCACGGGGAGCTGTTTTTT.

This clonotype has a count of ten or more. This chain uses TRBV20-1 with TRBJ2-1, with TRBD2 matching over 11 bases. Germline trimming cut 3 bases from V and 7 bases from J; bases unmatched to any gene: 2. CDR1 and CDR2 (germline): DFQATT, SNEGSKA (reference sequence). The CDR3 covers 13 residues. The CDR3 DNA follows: TGCAGTGCTAGCTGGACTAGCGGGAATGAGCAGTTCTTC. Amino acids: CSASWTSGNEQFF.

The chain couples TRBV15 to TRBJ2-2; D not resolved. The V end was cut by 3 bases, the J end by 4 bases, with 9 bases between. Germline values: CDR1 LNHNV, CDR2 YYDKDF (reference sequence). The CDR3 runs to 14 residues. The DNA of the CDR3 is TGTGCCACCAGCAGGGGGTCTTTCACCGGGGAGCTGTTTTTT. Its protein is CATSRGSFTGELFF.

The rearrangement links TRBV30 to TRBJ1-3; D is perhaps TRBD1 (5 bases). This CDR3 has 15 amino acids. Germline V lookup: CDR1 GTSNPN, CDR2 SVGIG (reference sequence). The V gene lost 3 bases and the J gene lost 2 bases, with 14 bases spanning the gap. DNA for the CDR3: TGTGCCTGGAGGTCCCGGGACGTACCTGGAAACACCATATATTTT. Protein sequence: CAWRSRDVPGNTIYF.